The rows below give T cell receptor beta chains drawn from one sample of a study of blood T cells in healthy people across ages. TCRdb called the 5' RACE reads again in MiXCR, with one record for every CDR3 protein. The top ten hold about 11% of the sample, which has 1.5 million to 2 million distinct CDR3 sequences, 30% to 40% seen once. Sequences were obtained from blood. These TCRs come from a woman in her thirties in good health. Both conserved end residues are part of each CDR3. The order of the fields is clone size, V gene, CDR3 length, D gene, J gene, CDR3 DNA, CDR3 protein. The D gene is left open where the match is weak. Rows give clone size only sometimes, using once, few, many, or a class for an expanded clone.

>few|TRBV28|16|TRBD2|TRBJ2-6
TGTGCCAGCAGGGAGCGGGGGAGCTCTGGGGCCAACGTCCTGACTTTC
CASRERGSSGANVLTF
>-|TRBV20-1|13|TRBD2|TRBJ2-7
TGCAGTGCCAGTAGCGGGAGTACCTACGAGCAGTACTTC
CSASSGSTYEQYF
>few|TRBV6-5|16|-|TRBJ1-6
TGTGCCAGCAGTTACTCGATATCCCTGAGGAATTCACCCCTCCACTTT
CASSYSISLRNSPLHF
>-|TRBV19|13|TRBD2|TRBJ2-1
TGTGCCAGTAGGGCTAGCGGAGTCAATGAGCAGTTCTTC
CASRASGVNEQFF
>many|TRBV4-1|17|TRBD1|TRBJ2-3
TGCGCCAGCAGCCAAGGACCCGGGACAGGGGTGAGAGATACGCAGTATTTT
CASSQGPGTGVRDTQYF
>-|TRBV20-1|11|TRBD2|TRBJ2-5
TGCAGGGCTAGCGGGCTGGGGACCCAGTACTTC
CRASGLGTQYF
>-|TRBV20-1|19|TRBD2|TRBJ2-1
TGCAGTGCTAGAGCCGGGACTAGCGGGCGGCGTAGCTCCTACAATGAGCAGTTCTTC
CSARAGTSGRRSSYNEQFF
>few|TRBV20-1|12|TRBD1|TRBJ2-7
TGCAGTGCGTGGGACAGTGGGACCGAGCAGTACTTC
CSAWDSGTEQYF
>-|TRBV11-2|14|-|TRBJ1-1
TGTGCCAGCAGCTTAGCGCGGGGGAGCACTGGAGCTTTCTTT
CASSLARGSTGAFF
>-|TRBV5-5|16|-|TRBJ2-1
TGTGCCAGCAGCTTGGGGGACGGGGGAGTCGGCAATGAGCAGTTCTTC
CASSLGDGGVGNEQFF
>-|TRBV5-5|14|-|TRBJ1-1
TGTGCCAGCAGCCCCGGACCCGGGTCGCCTGAAGCTTTCTTT
CASSPGPGSPEAFF
>few|TRBV29-1|13|-|TRBJ1-5
TGCAGCGTTGCGGCAGACTTAATCCAGCCCCAGCATTTT
CSVAADLIQPQHF
>-|TRBV5-1|14|TRBD2|TRBJ2-3
TGCGCCAGCAGCCCTAGCGGAACTCGAGGTACGCAGTATTTT
CASSPSGTRGTQYF
>many|TRBV29-1|14|-|TRBJ2-7
TGCAGCGTAGATACTAGTTCCCTCGGCGGGGAGCAGTACTTC
CSVDTSSLGGEQYF
>few|TRBV7-9|16|-|TRBJ2-7
TGTGCCAGCAGCCCACCCGGGACCTTAACCAGCTACGAGCAGTACTTC
CASSPPGTLTSYEQYF
>-|TRBV20-1|15|-|TRBJ2-3
TGCAGTGCAGAGGGTCGCCTTTCTAGCACAGATACGCAGTATTTT
CSAEGRLSSTDTQYF
>many|TRBV20-1|13|-|TRBJ2-3
TGCAGTGCGGGGAGGCTGGGCACAGATACGCAGTATTTT
CSAGRLGTDTQYF
>-|TRBV28|10|-|TRBJ2-7
TGTGCCAGCAGTTTAGAGGCCCAGTACTTC
CASSLEAQYF
>once|TRBV6-2/TRBV6-3|19|TRBD2|TRBJ2-1
TGTGCCAGCAGTCCCCTGGGGCCTAGCGGGAGGGCCGTCTACAATGAGCAGTTCTTC
CASSPLGPSGRAVYNEQFF
>-|TRBV3-1|19|-|TRBJ2-3
TGTGCCAGCAGCCAACCCCGGGTGGGGGGATTCTTGCATCCGGATACGCAGTATTTT
CASSQPRVGGFLHPDTQYF
>-|TRBV27|14|-|TRBJ2-4
TGTGCCAGCAGTTTTGGCAGGGAAAACGGTGAGCAGTACTTC
CASSFGRENGEQYF
>-|TRBV11-3|14|-|TRBJ2-2
TGTGCCAGCGGGGACCGAGGAATGACCGGGGAGCTGTTTTTT
CASGDRGMTGELFF
>-|TRBV20-1|14|-|TRBJ2-1
TGCAGTACTAGTAGCTTCGTTTCATACAATGAGCAGTTCTTC
CSTSSFVSYNEQFF
>-|TRBV7-9|13|TRBD1|TRBJ1-1
TGTGCCAGCAGCTTACAGGGGGCTAATGAAGCTTTCTTT
CASSLQGANEAFF
>few|TRBV20-1|16|-|TRBJ2-7
TGCAGTGCTAGGGGGGGGCGGGGCCTGATCTCCTACGAGCAGTACTTC
CSARGGRGLISYEQYF
>-|TRBV7-2|16|TRBD1|TRBJ2-5
TGTGCCAGCAGCGTCGCCGGGACAGGGAGGGGAGAGACCCAGTACTTC
CASSVAGTGRGETQYF
>-|TRBV4-1|16|TRBD2|TRBJ2-7
TGCGCCAGCAGCCAAGTTCTAGCGGGAGTCCCCTACGAGCAGTACTTC
CASSQVLAGVPYEQYF
>few|TRBV12-3/TRBV12-4|14|-|TRBJ1-2
TGTGCCAGCAGTACGTGGGACGGGGGGTATGGCTACACCTTC
CASSTWDGGYGYTF
>-|TRBV20-1|14|-|TRBJ2-5
TGCAGTGCCGACGGGACAACGATACAAGAGACCCAGTACTTC
CSADGTTIQETQYF
>-|TRBV5-6|14|-|TRBJ2-1
TGTGCCAGCAGCTTTTCTCAGGGCCCCAATGAGCAGTTCTTC
CASSFSQGPNEQFF
>-|TRBV7-2|13|-|TRBJ2-3
TGTGCCACCCGGGCCCCGGTCCGGGATACGCAGTATTTT
CATRAPVRDTQYF
>-|TRBV7-9|15|-|TRBJ2-1
TGTGCCAGCAGCTTAGCTCTGGGCTACTCGGATGAGCAGTTCTTC
CASSLALGYSDEQFF
>few|TRBV12-3/TRBV12-4|14|-|TRBJ1-1
TGTGCCAGCAGTTTTAGGGGGGATAACGCTGAAGCTTTCTTT
CASSFRGDNAEAFF